This TCR beta chain was profiled in a study of early T cells in non-severe SARS-CoV-2 infection. This CDR3 spans 11 amino acids. Broader study findings: Anti-spike CD8 specificities were favored by VDJdb matching, whose results missed private and CD4 specificities.

This clonotype was seen at least ten times. What it recognizes is unknown. Unique molecular identifiers (one per individual cDNA molecule) were attached. TCRdb processed the 5' RACE reads anew with MiXCR; each CDR3 protein has one entry. The table has about 33,000 distinct CDR3 sequences, approximately 7% seen once. The J gene is TRBJ2-7, the V gene TRBV21-1; the D call in the table, TRBD2, was not verified against the DNA. TRBV21-1 is noted as a pseudogene. The TCR sequence derives from an adult who was a healthcare worker with PCR-confirmed SARS-CoV-2 infection or an uninfected control (not recorded which). What was sequenced was whole blood. DNA of the CDR3: TGTGCCAGCGGGAGGTTGTACGAGCAGTACTTC. Translation gives CASGRLYEQYF.